This T cell receptor beta chain comes out of a study of neurological immune-mediated disorders. The study, taken as a whole, reports: For the multiple sclerosis repertoire cluster, an association with any clinical or MRI feature was absent. The most TCR clonal expansion was seen in HTLV-1-associated myelopathy, and the least was seen in multiple sclerosis, which fell below healthy controls.

The team produced cDNA through 5'RACE using 10-nucleotide random UMIs. TCRdb ran MiXCR on the 5' RACE reads and lists one entry per CDR3 protein. The sample records over 50,000 distinct CDR3 sequences, about 3% being singletons. Worth noting for this clonotype: Its specificity is not known. Possible read error: a much larger clone is one base away.

A total of 2 million PBMCs stored at -80 degrees C provided the unsorted libraries. This CDR3 spans 15 amino acids. Trimming stripped 7 bases from V and 1 base from J, with 16 bases between. Germline loops: CDR1 SGHRS, CDR2 YFSETQ. Sequencing was carried out using PBMCs. V gene TRBV5-1 combines with J gene TRBJ2-3; D gene ambiguous. This sequence originates from a man aged 35-49 years with multiple sclerosis. As DNA, the CDR3 is TGCGCCAGCGCAGAACATGGATTGGGCACAGATACGCAGTATTTT. Translated: CASAEHGLGTDTQYF. Drawing the rest from reference TRBV5-1 and TRBJ2-3, the complete variable domain is KAGVTQTPRYLIKTRGQQVTLSCSPISGHRSVSWYQQTPGQGLQFLFEYFSETQRNKGNFPGRFSGRQFSNSRSEMNVSTLELGDSALYLCASAEHGLGTDTQYFGPGTRLTVL.